The rows below give T cell receptor beta chains drawn from one sample of a study of T-cell memory formation after mild COVID-19. TCRdb re-called the 5' RACE reads with MiXCR, one entry per CDR3 protein. Counted here are 250,000 to 300,000 distinct CDR3 sequences, 7.5% to 9.5% occurring once; the ten biggest clones make up approximately 23%. The sequenced material came from PBMCs or a T cell subset sorted from them (not recorded which). These receptors originate from a young man who had mild COVID-19 (a few samples of this study predate the infection). Cell type and time point are not known. Each CDR3 is given with its conserved first and last residue. A D gene is named only where the DNA matches it firmly. Clone size appears in some rows only: once, few, many, or a class for an expanded clone.

>TRBV20-1|.|TRBD1|TRBJ1-5
TGCAGTGCAGGACCGGGACAGGGACTGCAGCCCCAGCATTTT
CSAGPGQGLQPQHF
>TRBV7-2|few|.|TRBJ2-3
TGTGCCAGCAGCTCCCGGCAGGGAGGTGAAGATACGCAGTATTTT
CASSSRQGGEDTQYF
>TRBV18|few|.|TRBJ1-2
TGTGCCAGCTCACCACCGGCCAGGGAGAACTATGGCTACACCTTC
CASSPPARENYGYTF
>TRBV20-1|.|.|TRBJ2-7
TGCAGTGCTAGAGCTCTCTCCTCCTACGAGCAGTACTTC
CSARALSSYEQYF
>TRBV7-2|few|.|TRBJ2-2
TGTGCCAGCAGCTTAGGTCCCTCGAACACCGGGGAGCTGTTTTTT
CASSLGPSNTGELFF
>TRBV5-6|few|.|TRBJ1-1
TGTGCCAGCAGCTTGCCGGGACTTGCTGGGAGGACTGAAGCTTTCTTT
CASSLPGLAGRTEAFF
>TRBV27|few|.|TRBJ1-2
TGTGCCAGCAGTTTGAACAGCCACTATGGCTACACCTTC
CASSLNSHYGYTF
>TRBV12-3/TRBV12-4|many|.|TRBJ2-5
TGTGCCAGCAGTTTGGGAGCGGACAGGACCCAGTACTTC
CASSLGADRTQYF
>TRBV12-3/TRBV12-4|once|.|TRBJ2-1
TGTGCCAGCAGTTCCAAGTCACCTAACGACTCCTACAATGAGCAGTTCTTC
CASSSKSPNDSYNEQFF
>TRBV20-1|.|TRBD2|TRBJ2-3
TGCAGTGCCCTAGGACTAGTTGAAGCAGATACGCAGTATTTT
CSALGLVEADTQYF
>TRBV12-3/TRBV12-4|many|.|TRBJ1-2
TGTGCCAGCAGTTTAACCGGTCACTATGGCTACACCTTC
CASSLTGHYGYTF
>TRBV12-3/TRBV12-4|.|.|TRBJ2-1
TGTGCCAGCAGTTCCCAGGTAAACTACAATGAGCAGTTCTTC
CASSSQVNYNEQFF
>TRBV7-2|many|.|TRBJ1-5
TGTGCCAGCAGCTCAACGGCGCCGGACCCGCAGCCCCAGCATTTT
CASSSTAPDPQPQHF
>TRBV30|.|TRBD1|TRBJ1-2
TGTGCCTGGGGGTCCCCCGGGACAGGGAATGGCTACACCTTC
CAWGSPGTGNGYTF
>TRBV4-3|many|TRBD2|TRBJ2-3
TGCGCCAGCAGCCAAAATCTAGCGGGGGGGGCAGATACGCAGTATTTT
CASSQNLAGGADTQYF
>TRBV12-3/TRBV12-4|.|.|TRBJ1-3
TGTGCCAGCAGTTTTTTCATCAGCTCTGGAAACACCATATATTTT
CASSFFISSGNTIYF
>TRBV25-1|many|TRBD2|TRBJ2-5
TGTGCCAGCAGTGACTCCAGCGGGGGGGAAGAGACCCAGTACTTC
CASSDSSGGEETQYF
>TRBV4-1|.|TRBD1|TRBJ1-1
TGCGCCAGCAGCCACCGGACAGGCGTTTATACTGAAGCTTTCTTT
CASSHRTGVYTEAFF
>TRBV6-5|few|TRBD1|TRBJ1-2
TGTGCCAGCAGTTACTCTCAAGGACAGGGTTTTTATAACTATGGCTACACCTTC
CASSYSQGQGFYNYGYTF
>TRBV7-9|few|TRBD2|TRBJ2-3
TGTGCCAGCAGTACCGGCGGGGGAGGCACAGATACGCAGTATTTT
CASSTGGGGTDTQYF